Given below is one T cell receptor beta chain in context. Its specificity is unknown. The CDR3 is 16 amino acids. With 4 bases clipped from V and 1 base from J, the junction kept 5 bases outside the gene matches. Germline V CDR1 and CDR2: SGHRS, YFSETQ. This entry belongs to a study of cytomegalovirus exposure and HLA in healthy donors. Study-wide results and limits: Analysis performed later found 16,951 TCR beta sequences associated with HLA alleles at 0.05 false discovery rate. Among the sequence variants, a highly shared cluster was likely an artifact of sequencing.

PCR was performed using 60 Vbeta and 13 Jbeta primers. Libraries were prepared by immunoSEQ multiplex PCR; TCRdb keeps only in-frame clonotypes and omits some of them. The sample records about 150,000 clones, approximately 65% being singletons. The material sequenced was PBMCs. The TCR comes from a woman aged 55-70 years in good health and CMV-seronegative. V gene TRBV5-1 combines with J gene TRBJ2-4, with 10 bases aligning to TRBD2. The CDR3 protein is CASSIGTSDAKNIQYF. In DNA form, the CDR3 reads TGCGCCAGCAGCATAGGGACTAGCGACGCCAAAAACATTCAGTACTTC.